Presented here are 32 T cell receptor beta chains from one specimen sequenced in a study of CD8+ T cells in alopecia areata. Extraction of RNA preceded its reverse transcription into cDNA, which served as the sequencing template. Data came from immunoSEQ multiplex PCR; TCRdb stores just in-frame clones and leaves some out. The sample has more than 90,000 clones, around 64% seen once; the top ten hold around 2.7%. Sequencing input: CD4+ T cells sorted from blood. The receptors come from a human donor in good health.

This clone turned up a few times. The CDR3 spells CSYGQGPEAFF. The CDR3 region has the DNA TGCAGCTACGGACAGGGCCCTGAAGCTTTCTTT. This chain links TRBV29-1 with TRBJ1-1, with 8 positions matching TRBD1. This CDR3 is 11 amino acids long. Losses at the gene ends were 8 bases for V and 6 bases for J; bases not matched to a gene: 5. Germline CDR1 and CDR2: SQVTM and ANQGSEA.

The rearrangement uses TRBV7-2 and TRBJ1-1; TRBD1 is a possible D gene (6 bases). Germline loops: CDR1 SGHTA, CDR2 FQGNSA. This CDR3 is 14 amino acids long. V was shortened by 5 bases and J by 10 bases, with 20 bases between the two germline ends. The CDR3 sequence: CASSQARDTRIAFF. CDR3 DNA: TGTGCCAGCAGCCAAGCTAGGGACACTCGGATAGCTTTCTTT. The full variable domain, with the rest looked up from reference TRBV7-2 and TRBJ1-1, is GAGVSQSPSNKVTEKGKDVELRCDPISGHTALYWYRQSLGQGLEFLIYFQGNSAPDKSGLPSDRFSAERTGGSVSTLTIQRTQQEDSAVYLCASSQARDTRIAFFGQGTRLTVV.

This clone was counted only a few times. The rearrangement uses TRBV23-1 and TRBJ2-5; D possibly corresponds to TRBD2 (6 bases). TRBV23-1 is marked as an open reading frame, function uncertain. The CDR3 runs to 15 residues. Trimming removed 5 bases at V and 0 bases at J, with 13 bases between. The DNA for the CDR3 is TGCGCCAGCAGTTCGCCCCTAGCGAACCAAGAGACCCAGTACTTC. Translated, it gives CASSSPLANQETQYF.

Written as DNA, the CDR3 is TGTGCCACCACAGGGGGAGAGGGGGAAGCTTTCTTT. Encoded protein: CATTGGEGEAFF. This chain joins TRBV15 and TRBJ1-1, with 7 nucleotides matching TRBD1. The germline CDR1 and CDR2 sequences are LNHNV and YYDKDF (reference sequence). V lost 7 bases and J lost 8; bases outside the gene matches: 7. The CDR3 spans 12 residues.

The DNA for the CDR3 is TGCAGCGGGAGAGCGGGTAACGAGCAGTACTTC. Translated, it gives CSGRAGNEQYF. This chain uses TRBV29-1 with TRBJ2-7; TRBD2 is a possible D gene (6 bases). Germline CDR1 is SQVTM and CDR2 is ANQGSEA. The CDR3 extends over 11 amino acids. V lost 7 bases, J lost 5 bases, and 12 bases lay in between.

This chain connects TRBV7-2 to TRBJ1-6; no clear D. V shed 4 bases and J shed 10 bases, with 11 bases lying between them. The CDR3 spans 13 residues. The germline gives CDR1 SGHTA, CDR2 FQGNSA. The CDR3 DNA follows: TGTGCCAGCAGCTCGACCCGCGGGTCACCCCTCCACTTT. It translates to CASSSTRGSPLHF.

The chain carries TRBV27 and TRBJ1-6; unclear D gene. The CDR3 runs 16 residues. The V end was cut by 5 bases, the J end by 5 bases, with 16 bases between. The germline CDR1 and CDR2 sequences are MNHEY and SMNVEV (reference sequence). CDR3: CASSPNGISNNSPLHF. The CDR3, as DNA: TGTGCCAGCAGTCCGAACGGGATCAGTAATAATTCACCCCTCCACTTT.

The J gene is TRBJ1-1, the V gene TRBV19; a weak D match, TRBD1 (6 bases). The V gene lost 5 bases and the J gene lost 2 bases, with 12 bases spanning the gap. There are 14 residues in the CDR3. Germline V lookup: CDR1 LNHDA, CDR2 SQIVND (reference sequence). Written as DNA, the CDR3 is TGTGCCAGTAGTTTTACAGGGATTAACACTGAAGCTTTCTTT. Protein product: CASSFTGINTEAFF.

This clone was found a few times. This rearrangement joins TRBV7-8 to TRBJ1-1; TRBD1 might be the D (5 bases). V was clipped by 3 bases and J by 4 bases, with 15 bases between them. Germline V CDR1 and CDR2: SGHVS, FQNEAQ. This CDR3 contains 15 residues. The DNA for the CDR3 is TGTGCCAGCAGCTTCACACGCCGGGGGGGCACTGAAGCTTTCTTT. Residues: CASSFTRRGGTEAFF.

The rearrangement joins TRBV11-1 to TRBJ2-4; D remains unclear. V lost 3 bases to trimming and J lost 7 bases, with 7 bases between them. The germline V gene encodes CDR1 SGHAT and CDR2 FQDESV (reference sequence). The CDR3 is 12 residues long. CDR3 coding DNA: TGTGCCAGCAGCTTTTCGGAGAACATTCAGTACTTC. Translated: CASSFSENIQYF.

A word on this clone: Other DNA variants within this sample encode the same CDR3. The chain has TRBV29-1 and TRBJ1-1, with D tentatively TRBD1 (6 bases). Germline CDR1 is SQVTM and CDR2 is ANQGSEA. Trimming stripped 6 bases from V and 5 bases from J, with 13 bases between. CDR3 length: 12 residues. DNA of the CDR3: TGCAGCGTAACCCAAGGGGGAACTGAAGCTTTCTTT. Its translation is CSVTQGGTEAFF.

The chain couples TRBV19 to TRBJ1-1; D unclear. The germline gives CDR1 LNHDA, CDR2 SQIVND (reference sequence). Trimming cost V 4 bases and J 10 bases, with 10 bases left between them. This CDR3 is 11 amino acids long. CDR3 loop: CASSKKGPAFF. In nucleotides, the CDR3 is TGTGCCAGTAGTAAGAAAGGACCAGCTTTCTTT.

This chain connects TRBV29-1 to TRBJ1-5, with D possibly matching TRBD1 (6 bases). Germline V gene data show CDR1 as SQVTM and CDR2 as ANQGSEA. V was pared by 2 bases and J by 6 bases, with 20 bases between. This CDR3 region has 16 residues. The CDR3 DNA reads TGCAGCGTTGAATACCGTCTAGAGGGGGTCAGTCAGCCCCAGCATTTT. This codes for CSVEYRLEGVSQPQHF.

This clone was seen only once. The chain uses TRBV29-1 and TRBJ1-2; TRBD1 aligns across 10 bases. The CDR3 spans 12 residues. V dropped 7 bases and J dropped 8; count of bases not matched to a gene: 7. Germline CDR1 and CDR2: SQVTM and ANQGSEA. This CDR3 is CSAAGQGKGYTF. In DNA form, the CDR3 reads TGCAGCGCAGCGGGACAGGGGAAAGGCTACACCTTC.

The gene calls are TRBV2 and TRBJ1-1; 8 nucleotides match TRBD1. V dropped 7 bases and J dropped 1; count of bases not matched to a gene: 8. The germline V gene encodes CDR1 SNHLY and CDR2 FYNNEI. The CDR3 has 15 amino acids. The CDR3 is CASKVRTGKNTEAFF. The CDR3 DNA reads as TGTGCCAGCAAGGTTAGGACAGGGAAGAACACTGAAGCTTTCTTT.

This clone was detected once. The chain combines TRBV2 with TRBJ1-2; D remains ambiguous. V dropped 6 bases and J dropped 6 bases, with 14 bases sitting between them. Germline V gene data show CDR1 as SNHLY and CDR2 as FYNNEI. The CDR3 has 13 amino acids. The CDR3 sequence: CASSYTRSDGYTF. The CDR3 nucleotides read TGTGCCAGCAGCTACACCCGGTCGGATGGCTACACCTTC.

This clone has just a few counts. The chain employs TRBV7-6 and TRBJ2-5; TRBD2 aligns across 7 bases. This CDR3 is built from 14 residues. The J segment lost 4 bases and the V segment lost 7 bases, leaving 9 bases of the junction unmatched. Germline-derived CDR1 and CDR2 are SGHVS and FNYEAQ. CDR3 in DNA: TGTGCCAGCACCCAAGGGGAGGGGAGAGAGACCCAGTACTTC. It yields the protein CASTQGEGRETQYF.

This chain joins TRBV6-1 and TRBJ1-2, with D possibly matching TRBD1 (5 bases). Trimming removed 2 bases from V and 4 bases from J, with 8 bases in between. CDR1 is MNHNS, CDR2 SASEGT, per germline. The CDR3 contains 13 residues. DNA of the CDR3: TGTGCCAGCAGTGAACAGGGTGGCTATGGCTACACCTTC. This translates into CASSEQGGYGYTF.

The V call is TRBV7-6, the J call TRBJ2-3; TRBD2 matches 9 bases. V gave up 5 bases and J gave up 2 bases; unmatched junction bases: 5. The V gene's germline CDR1 is SGHVS and CDR2 FNYEAQ. CDR3 length: 15 amino acids. The CDR3 coding sequence is TGTGCCAGCAGCCCTCAGCGGGGGGTCACAGATACGCAGTATTTT. It yields the protein CASSPQRGVTDTQYF.

Concerning this clone: Other DNA sequences in the same sample also yield this CDR3. This chain's CDR3 is CSVVRGETQYF. In DNA, the CDR3 is TGCAGCGTTGTTAGGGGAGAGACCCAGTACTTC. The chain employs TRBV29-1 and TRBJ2-5, with a possible D match to TRBD1 (5 bases). This CDR3 has 11 residues. The germline CDR1 and CDR2 sequences are SQVTM and ANQGSEA. Trimming cost V 4 bases and J 4 bases, with 7 bases left between them. Together with reference TRBV29-1 and TRBJ2-5, the CDR3 gives the full variable domain: SAVISQKPSRDICQRGTSLTIQCQVDSQVTMMFWYRQQPGQSLTLIATANQGSEATYESGFVIDKFPISRPNLTFSTLTVSNMSPEDSSIYLCSVVRGETQYFGPGTRLLVL.

The V gene is TRBV27, the J gene TRBJ2-5; possible D gene TRBD2, 5 bases. Germline loops: CDR1 MNHEY, CDR2 SMNVEV (reference sequence). The CDR3 runs 13 residues. V was pared by 2 bases and J by 2 bases, with 6 bases between. CDR3 amino acids: CASSLEGQETQYF. CDR3 coding DNA: TGTGCCAGCAGTTTAGAGGGTCAAGAGACCCAGTACTTC.

CDR3 protein: CASSLASGGTDTQYF. In DNA, the CDR3 is TGTGCCAGCAGCTTAGCGTCGGGAGGCACAGATACGCAGTATTTT. The V gene is TRBV7-9, the J gene TRBJ2-3; possible D gene TRBD2, 6 bases. CDR3 length equals 15 residues. CDR1 and CDR2 from the germline V gene are SEHNR and FQNEAQ (reference sequence). Trimming cost V 0 bases and J 1 base, with 8 bases left between them.

J is TRBJ2-7 and V is TRBV5-1; D gene unclear. With 0 bases removed from V and 0 bases from J, the gap between germline ends came to 7 bases. From germline, CDR1 is SGHRS and CDR2 YFSETQ. The CDR3 spans 14 residues. CDR3 loop: CASSLEISSYEQYF. The CDR3 DNA is TGCGCCAGCAGCTTGGAGATCTCCTCCTACGAGCAGTACTTC.

The V gene is TRBV7-9, the J gene TRBJ2-2; D is ambiguous. Deletions cut 1 base from V and 1 base from J, with 4 bases between. Germline CDR1 reads SEHNR; CDR2 reads FQNEAQ (reference sequence). The CDR3 loop spans 14 amino acids. The CDR3 sequence: CASSLGQNTGELFF. The DNA for the CDR3 is TGTGCCAGCAGCTTAGGACAGAACACCGGGGAGCTGTTTTTT.

The chain has TRBV30 and TRBJ2-7, with 7 nucleotides matching TRBD2. The CDR3 sequence is 14 residues long. With 3 bases clipped from V and 0 bases from J, the junction kept 5 bases outside the gene matches. Germline V gene sequence: CDR1 GTSNPN, CDR2 SVGIG (reference sequence). The CDR3 DNA reads as TGTGCCTGGAGCAAGGGAGGGAGCTCCTACGAGCAGTACTTC. It specifies CAWSKGGSSYEQYF. The complete variable domain, with remaining parts taken from reference TRBV30 and TRBJ2-7, reads SQTIHQWPATLVQPVGSPLSLECTVEGTSNPNLYWYRQAAGRGLQLLFYSVGIGQISSEVPQNLSASRPQDRQFILSSKKLLLSDSGFYLCAWSKGGSSYEQYFGPGTRLTVT.

The chain recombines TRBV5-6 with TRBJ2-2; D possibly corresponds to TRBD1 (6 bases). Looked up from germline, CDR1 is SGHDT and CDR2 is YYEEEE. This CDR3 is built from 14 residues. Between the trimmed V and J ends, which lost 1 base and 3 bases, there was a span of 7 bases. CDR3 sequence: CASSLRGYTGELFF. The CDR3 DNA is TGTGCCAGCAGCTTGAGGGGGTACACCGGGGAGCTGTTTTTT.

In its sample, this clone was seen a few times. No DNA is shown, since the ends of the CDR3 on it are uncertain; the CDR3 is the one TCRdb lists. J is TRBJ1-6 and V is TRBV29-1; the table calls TRBD1, which could not be checked here. Counting both end residues, the CDR3 totals 13 amino acids. Germline CDR1 and CDR2: SQVTM and ANQGSEA. CDR3 residues: CSVRARGRSPLHF.

V usage is TRBV29-1 and J usage is TRBJ2-1, with 8 bases that match TRBD1. The junction had 7 bases not matched to a gene; V was cut back by 1 base and J by 14 bases. Germline CDR1 is SQVTM and CDR2 is ANQGSEA. CDR3 length: 12 amino acids. CDR3 loop: CSVEGSGGFEFF. The CDR3 bases are TGCAGCGTTGAAGGTTCAGGGGGCTTCGAGTTCTTC.

This clone was recorded a few times. J is TRBJ1-2 and V is TRBV20-1; unclear D gene. CDR3 length: 11 residues. V was cut by 6 bases and J by 3 bases, with 8 bases left in between. The V gene's germline CDR1 is DFQATT and CDR2 SNEGSKA (reference sequence). The DNA for the CDR3 is TGCAGTGCCACCGATGACTATGGCTACACCTTC. Residues: CSATDDYGYTF.

This clone was counted a few times. The chain has TRBV11-2 and TRBJ2-2; D might be TRBD2 (6 bases). CDR1 is SGHAT, CDR2 FQNNGV, per germline. The CDR3 runs 14 residues. Deletions cut 2 bases from V and 6 bases from J, with 10 bases between. CDR3 nucleotides: TGTGCCAGCAGCTTATCGGGGGACTCCGGGGAGCTGTTTTTT. Its translation: CASSLSGDSGELFF.

The chain combines TRBV7-2 with TRBJ1-1; D may be TRBD1 (5 bases). CDR1 is SGHTA, CDR2 FQGNSA, per germline. Trimming took 3 bases from V and 1 from J, leaving 9 bases between them. The CDR3 has 14 amino acids. The CDR3 DNA follows: TGTGCCAGCAGCTTCCAGGGCGGGAACACTGAAGCTTTCTTT. Its translation is CASSFQGGNTEAFF.

This clone was counted only a few times. The chain has TRBV7-2 and TRBJ2-5; D not resolved. The CDR3 length is 13 residues. Trimming pared 8 bases from V and 2 bases from J, leaving 12 bases between. Per the germline V gene, CDR1 is SGHTA and CDR2 is FQGNSA. The CDR3 DNA sequence: TGTGCCAGCCATGGGCTTCTGCAAGAGACCCAGTACTTC. This translates into CASHGLLQETQYF. Combining the CDR3 with reference TRBV7-2 and TRBJ2-5 gives the whole variable domain GAGVSQSPSNKVTEKGKDVELRCDPISGHTALYWYRQSLGQGLEFLIYFQGNSAPDKSGLPSDRFSAERTGGSVSTLTIQRTQQEDSAVYLCASHGLLQETQYFGPGTRLLVL.